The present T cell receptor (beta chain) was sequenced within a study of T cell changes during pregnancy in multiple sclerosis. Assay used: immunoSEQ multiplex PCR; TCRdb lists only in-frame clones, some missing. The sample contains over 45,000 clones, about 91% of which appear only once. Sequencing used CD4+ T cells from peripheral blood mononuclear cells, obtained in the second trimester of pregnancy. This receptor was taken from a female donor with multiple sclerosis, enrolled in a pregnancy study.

The chain's CDR3 is CASSQEEEVPQHF. The CDR3 coding sequence is TGTGCCAGCAGCCAAGAGGAGGAAGTGCCCCAGCATTTT. The chain couples TRBV4-2 to TRBJ1-5; D is ambiguous. Germline V gene lookup returns CDR1 LGHNA and CDR2 YNFKEQ. The CDR3 has 13 residues. Between the trimmed V and J ends, which lost 0 bases and 9 bases, there was a span of 9 bases.